These 20 T cell receptor beta chains originate from one sample sequenced in a study of control samples from healthy donors and cancer patients. The table came from immunoSEQ multiplex PCR; TCRdb's copy has only in-frame clones and leaves some out. The sample consists of tens of thousands of clones, about 90% of them appearing once. Sequencing was performed on PBMCs. The receptors derive from a woman aged 60 to 75 with head and neck cancer.

This clone has just one count. The chain recombines TRBV7-2 with TRBJ1-6; D remains unclear. Germline-derived CDR1 and CDR2 are SGHTA and FQGNSA. The CDR3 loop spans 18 amino acids. V was clipped by 5 bases and J by 0 bases, with 17 bases between them. CDR3 nucleotides: TGTGCCAGCAGCCTTGTTCAGATCCTGAGCTCCTATAATTCACCCCTCCACTTT. It encodes CASSLVQILSSYNSPLHF.

The chain couples TRBV5-1 to TRBJ2-5, with 9 bases matching TRBD1. This CDR3 has 14 amino acids. Germline loops: CDR1 SGHRS, CDR2 YFSETQ. The V gene end was trimmed by 3 bases and the J gene end by 2 bases; junction bases not matched to a gene: 2. The CDR3 loop is CASSSGTGQETQYF. In DNA form, the CDR3 reads TGCGCCAGCAGCTCCGGGACAGGGCAAGAGACCCAGTACTTC.

The CDR3, as DNA: TGTGCCAGCAGCCAAGCTGGGCGGGAGAATGAGCAGTTCTTC. Residues: CASSQAGRENEQFF. This chain connects TRBV3-1 (or the pseudogene TRBV3-2) to TRBJ2-1; TRBD2 matches at 7 bases. Germline trimming cut 1 base from V and 7 bases from J; bases unmatched to any gene: 4. This CDR3 comprises 14 residues. Germline values: CDR1 LGHDT, CDR2 YNNKEL (reference sequence).

The chain is built from TRBV9 and TRBJ2-5; the D gene is possibly TRBD1 (6 bases). Trimming stripped 3 bases from V and 2 bases from J, with 11 bases between. The CDR3 sequence is 14 residues long. Germline assignment: CDR1 SGDLS and CDR2 YYNGEE. The CDR3: CASSASTGQETQYF. In nucleotides, the CDR3 is TGTGCCAGCAGCGCCTCGACAGGACAAGAGACCCAGTACTTC.

This chain joins TRBV6-5 and TRBJ1-1; no reliable D call. V gave up 5 bases and J gave up 5 bases, with 12 bases separating them. Germline V gene sequence: CDR1 MNHEY, CDR2 SVGAGI. The CDR3 extends over 13 amino acids. The CDR3 loop reads CASSPPSRTEAFF. CDR3 bases: TGTGCCAGCAGTCCCCCCAGCAGGACTGAAGCTTTCTTT.

V usage is TRBV12-5 and J usage is TRBJ2-2; D remains unclear. Between the trimmed V and J ends, which lost 0 bases and 4 bases, there was a span of 24 bases. CDR1 is LGHNT and CDR2 is FRNRAP in the germline V gene. The CDR3 has 20 amino acids. The CDR3 reads CASGLVQIISREAGTGELFF. CDR3 coding DNA: TGTGCTAGTGGTTTGGTACAAATAATCTCCCGCGAGGCTGGCACCGGGGAGCTGTTTTTT.

The chain joins TRBV5-4 to TRBJ1-2; the match to TRBD1 covers 9 bases. The CDR3 runs 13 residues. The germline V gene encodes CDR1 SGHNT and CDR2 YYREEE (reference sequence). V lost 4 bases to trimming and J lost 3 bases; unmatched junction nucleotides: 1. The chain's CDR3 is CASSRDRDYGYTF. CDR3 in DNA: TGTGCCAGCAGCCGGGACAGGGACTATGGCTACACCTTC. The variable domain in full, completed from reference TRBV5-4 and TRBJ1-2, reads ETGVTQSPTHLIKTRGQQVTLRCSSQSGHNTVSWYQQALGQGPQFIFQYYREEENGRGNFPPRFSGLQFPNYSSELNVNALELDDSALYLCASSRDRDYGYTFGSGTRLTVV.

The chain has TRBV18 and TRBJ2-2; possibly TRBD2 for D (5 bases). CDR1 is KGHSH and CDR2 is LQKENI in the germline V gene. Trimming cost V 3 bases and J 5 bases, with 16 bases left between them. The CDR3 has 16 amino acids. CDR3 amino acids: CASSPSGAEGTGELFF. CDR3 DNA: TGTGCCAGCTCACCGAGCGGAGCGGAAGGGACCGGGGAGCTGTTTTTT. The full variable domain, completed using reference TRBV18 and TRBJ2-2, is NAGVMQNPRHLVRRRGQEARLRCSPMKGHSHVYWYRQLPEEGLKFMVYLQKENIIDESGMPKERFSAEFPKEGPSILRIQQVVRGDSAAYFCASSPSGAEGTGELFFGEGSRLTVL.

The chain links TRBV6-5 to TRBJ1-4; 11 bases map to TRBD1. V was clipped by 8 bases and J by 3 bases; unmatched bases: 5. This CDR3 has 15 residues. Germline V gene data show CDR1 as MNHEY and CDR2 as SVGAGI. CDR3 amino acids: CASEDRGLPNEKLFF. The DNA for the CDR3 is TGTGCCAGCGAGGACAGGGGGCTTCCTAATGAAAAACTGTTTTTT.

V is TRBV2 and J is TRBJ1-3; perhaps TRBD1 as D (5 bases). Germline CDR1 is SNHLY and CDR2 is FYNNEI. This CDR3 spans 14 amino acids. V was cut by 8 bases and J by 3 bases, with 14 bases left in between. Here the CDR3 reads CASWQGANGNTIYF. The DNA for the CDR3 is TGTGCCAGCTGGCAGGGAGCTAATGGAAACACCATATATTTT.

This clone was observed once. The CDR3 DNA reads TGTGCCAGCAGCCAGAGCCTGGGACAGGTAGGCCAGCCCCAGCATTTT. Translated, it gives CASSQSLGQVGQPQHF. The chain has TRBV3-1 (or the pseudogene TRBV3-2) and TRBJ1-5; TRBD1 agrees at 8 bases. V was clipped by 3 bases and J by 7 bases; unmatched bases: 11. Per germline, CDR1 LGHDT and CDR2 YNNKEL (reference sequence). The CDR3 spans 16 residues.

V and J are TRBV27 and TRBJ2-3; possible D gene TRBD2, 5 bases. V shed 5 bases and J shed 2 bases, with 11 bases lying between them. This CDR3 has 14 amino acids. Germline V lookup: CDR1 MNHEY, CDR2 SMNVEV (reference sequence). The CDR3 nucleotides are TGTGCCAGCAGTGCGTTACGGGACACAGATACGCAGTATTTT. It codes for CASSALRDTDTQYF.

The CDR3 bases are TGTGCCAGTAGTATTCTCGAGGGGAATCAGCCCCAGCATTTT. It specifies CASSILEGNQPQHF. The gene calls are TRBV19 and TRBJ1-5; possible D gene TRBD1, 5 bases. The CDR3 totals 14 residues. Germline V gene data show CDR1 as LNHDA and CDR2 as SQIVND (reference sequence). V was pared by 3 bases and J by 4 bases, with 10 bases between.

This clone was recorded only once. The gene calls are TRBV2 and TRBJ2-2, with 9 bases matching TRBD2. The germline V gene encodes CDR1 SNHLY and CDR2 FYNNEI. The CDR3 totals 15 residues. The trim removed 8 bases at V and 7 bases at J, leaving 11 bases unmatched. The CDR3 protein is CASSVLAGAGGELFF. The CDR3 DNA is TGTGCCAGCTCAGTTTTAGCGGGAGCGGGCGGGGAGCTGTTTTTT.

This chain joins TRBV7-9 and TRBJ2-7; 13 nucleotides agree with TRBD2. J lost 7 bases, V lost 5 bases, and 11 bases had no gene match. The CDR3 runs 16 residues. Germline V gives CDR1 SEHNR, CDR2 FQNEAQ (reference sequence). CDR3 residues: CASSRPGTSGTGEQYF. The CDR3 nucleotides are TGTGCCAGCAGCCGACCCGGGACTAGCGGGACGGGAGAGCAGTACTTC.

This clone was counted a few times. The genes are TRBV25-1 and TRBJ1-1; D is ambiguous. The ends were cut back, 3 bases at V and 4 bases at J, with 9 bases in the middle. Per the germline V gene, CDR1 is MGHDK and CDR2 is SYGVNS. The CDR3 is made up of 13 amino acids. CDR3 protein: CASSDRIGTEAFF. DNA of the CDR3: TGTGCCAGCAGTGACCGCATCGGCACTGAAGCTTTCTTT.

This clone was seen only once. This sequence joins TRBV10-2 and TRBJ1-3; TRBD1 aligns across 7 bases. V gave up 0 bases and J gave up 11 bases; unmatched junction bases: 4. Germline assignment: CDR1 WSHSY and CDR2 SAAADI. This CDR3 comprises 13 residues. The CDR3 sequence: CASSESRDRSIYF. CDR3 nucleotide sequence: TGCGCCAGCAGTGAGTCTCGGGACAGATCCATATATTTT.

The rearrangement links TRBV5-6 to TRBJ2-7; no clear D. CDR3 length: 12 residues. Germline CDR1 is SGHDT and CDR2 is YYEEEE. V was cut by 3 bases and J by 0 bases, with 4 bases left in between. CDR3 nucleotide sequence: TGTGCCAGCAGCTGGGGCTCCTACGAGCAGTACTTC. Amino acids: CASSWGSYEQYF.

This rearrangement joins TRBV6-6 to TRBJ1-2, with TRBD1 identical over 9 bases. There are 15 residues in the CDR3. V was pared by 0 bases and J by 4 bases, with 3 bases of the junction left unmatched. Germline loops: CDR1 MNHNY, CDR2 SVGAGI (reference sequence). In DNA, the CDR3 is TGTGCCAGCAGTTACTCGGGGACAGGGCTCTATGGCTACACCTTC. This sequence encodes CASSYSGTGLYGYTF.

This chain uses TRBV7-9 with TRBJ1-1, with D possibly being TRBD1 (5 bases). CDR3 length: 15 amino acids. Germline V gene data show CDR1 as SEHNR and CDR2 as FQNEAQ (reference sequence). The V and J ends lost 0 bases and 11 bases respectively, with 19 bases between them. The CDR3 DNA reads TGTGCCAGCAGCTTAGCCCCCCGTGGGAGGGGTGAGGCTTTCTTT. Translation: CASSLAPRGRGEAFF.